The 10 T cell receptor beta chains in this list originate from one sample, sequenced in a study of T cell repertoires in ileal Crohn's disease. Regarding time point: neoterminal ileum biopsy at postoperative endoscopy, about 6 months after surgery. Assay used: immunoSEQ multiplex PCR; TCRdb lists only in-frame clones, some missing. The table has 13,000 or so clones, approximately 85% seen once. Sequencing used ileal tissue. The origin of the receptors is an adult with Crohn's disease.

The rearrangement uses TRBV9 and TRBJ2-7; a possible D gene is TRBD1 (5 bases). The germline V and J ends were trimmed by 0 bases and 6 bases, with 16 bases remaining between them. Germline loops: CDR1 SGDLS, CDR2 YYNGEE. The CDR3 extends over 15 amino acids. CDR3 in DNA: TGTGCCAGCAGCGTAGAAGGGGATGTGGGGCGCGAGCAGTACTTC. Protein sequence: CASSVEGDVGREQYF. Full variable domain (remainder filled in from reference TRBV9 and TRBJ2-7): DSGVTQTPKHLITATGQRVTLRCSPRSGDLSVYWYQQSLDQGLQFLIQYYNGEERAKGNILERFSAQQFPDLHSELNLSSLELGDSALYFCASSVEGDVGREQYFGPGTRLTVT.

J is TRBJ2-5 and V is TRBV23-1, with 8 nucleotides matching TRBD1. TRBV23-1 is classed as an ORF, of uncertain function. V gave up 0 bases and J gave up 4 bases; unmatched junction bases: 16. The CDR3 is 19 amino acids. The CDR3: CASSQSRPGGYAGRETQYF. In nucleotides, the CDR3 is TGCGCCAGCAGTCAATCAAGGCCAGGGGGCTATGCGGGACGAGAGACCCAGTACTTC.

Worth noting for this clone: The junction and the germline gene differ at one end; a read error may be behind it. The J gene is TRBJ2-1, the V gene TRBV19; 9 nucleotides align to TRBD2. The CDR3 has 17 amino acids. The germline gives CDR1 LNHDA, CDR2 SQIVND (reference sequence). The CDR3 DNA reads as TGTGCCAGTACCCCCGCGGGAGGGCCAGCCTCCTACAATGAGCAGCTCTTC. Residues: CASTPAGGPASYNEQLF.

This clone came up a few times. The J gene is TRBJ1-2, the V gene TRBV9; TRBD1 agrees at 7 bases. The CDR3 runs to 14 residues. The J segment lost 4 bases and the V segment lost 0 bases, leaving 3 bases of the junction unmatched. In germline, CDR1 is SGDLS, CDR2 YYNGEE. The CDR3 sequence: CASSVDGTVYGYTF. In DNA, the CDR3 is TGTGCCAGCAGCGTAGATGGGACAGTCTATGGCTACACCTTC.

The J gene is TRBJ2-7, the V gene TRBV2, with 11 positions matching TRBD2. This CDR3 spans 14 amino acids. Germline-derived CDR1 and CDR2 are SNHLY and FYNNEI. Trimming took 6 bases from V and 2 from J; bases not matched to a gene: 3. The CDR3, as DNA: TGTGCCAGCAGGACTAGCGGGGTGGCCTACGAGCAGTACTTC. It translates to CASRTSGVAYEQYF.

J is TRBJ2-5 and V is TRBV5-1; D might be TRBD1 (6 bases). The CDR3 covers 15 residues. The germline V gene has CDR1 SGHRS and CDR2 YFSETQ. V was cut by 0 bases and J by 2 bases, with 11 bases left in between. CDR3 DNA: TGCGCCAGCAGCTTGGCCGGGACAAAACAAGAGACCCAGTACTTC. Translated: CASSLAGTKQETQYF.

The chain links TRBV29-1 to TRBJ2-7; 7 nucleotides agree with TRBD2. The CDR3 is 13 residues long. In germline, CDR1 is SQVTM, CDR2 ANQGSEA. V gave up 7 bases and J gave up 4 bases; unmatched junction bases: 10. CDR3 in DNA: TGCAGCGCATCAACGGGAGGTCCGTACGAGCAGTACTTC. This gives the protein CSASTGGPYEQYF.

The J gene is TRBJ2-5, the V gene TRBV10-1; tentatively, D is TRBD2 (6 bases). The CDR3 has 14 amino acids. The V gene lost 0 bases and the J gene lost 5 bases, with 10 bases spanning the gap. Germline assignment: CDR1 WNHNN and CDR2 SYGVQD (reference sequence). The CDR3 region has the DNA TGCGCCAGCAGTGAGTCGTGGGGGGACGAGACCCAGTACTTC. Residues: CASSESWGDETQYF.

V and J are TRBV18 and TRBJ1-2, with D tentatively TRBD1 (6 bases). This CDR3 comprises 13 residues. The V end lost 1 base, the J end lost 6 bases, and 9 bases lay between the germline ends. In germline, CDR1 is KGHSH, CDR2 LQKENI. The CDR3: CASSPLRGDGYTF. In DNA, the CDR3 is TGTGCCAGCTCACCACTCAGGGGCGATGGCTACACCTTC.

This sequence joins TRBV9 and TRBJ2-4, with D perhaps matching TRBD2 (6 bases). This CDR3 spans 12 amino acids. V was shortened by 4 bases and J by 7 bases, with 9 bases between the two germline ends. CDR1 is SGDLS and CDR2 is YYNGEE in the germline V gene. CDR3: CASSKGGNIQYF. CDR3 coding DNA: TGTGCCAGCAGCAAAGGAGGGAACATTCAGTACTTC.